These 5 T cell receptor beta chains were sequenced from one sample in a study of shared clonotypes between healthy human individuals. Clones were read by immunoSEQ multiplex PCR, and TCRdb kept only the in-frame ones, dropping some. The table lists around 2.3 million clones, nearly 97% of them singletons. Input material: naive CD4+ T cells sorted from blood. Subset: CD45RA+ positively selected. The receptors stem from a man aged 18 to 30 in good health.

Worth noting for this clone: The sample holds other DNA sequences that translate to the same CDR3. The chain carries TRBV9 and TRBJ2-7; D might be TRBD1 (6 bases). Trimming shortened V by 0 bases and J by 4 bases, and 11 bases separated the two germline ends. Germline CDR1 is SGDLS and CDR2 is YYNGEE. The CDR3 covers 14 residues. The CDR3 reads CASSVDQGSYEQYF. The CDR3 bases are TGTGCCAGCAGCGTAGATCAGGGGTCTTACGAGCAGTACTTC.

The chain links TRBV5-4 to TRBJ2-5; unclear D gene. V lost 5 bases and J 5 bases, leaving 10 bases between the germline ends. Germline CDR1 is SGHNT and CDR2 is YYREEE (reference sequence). The CDR3 is 12 residues long. The CDR3, as DNA: TGTGCCAGCAGTCCCGCGCAGGAGACCCAGTACTTC. This encodes CASSPAQETQYF.

This chain connects TRBV5-1 to TRBJ2-5; a possible D gene is TRBD2 (5 bases). CDR1 is SGHRS, CDR2 YFSETQ, per germline. The CDR3 loop spans 15 amino acids. Trimming removed 4 bases from V and 1 base from J, with 14 bases in between. The CDR3 reads CASSPTTTRQETQYF. The CDR3 nucleotides read TGCGCCAGCAGCCCCACGACTACCCGCCAAGAGACCCAGTACTTC. The full variable domain, rest sourced from reference TRBV5-1 and TRBJ2-5, is KAGVTQTPRYLIKTRGQQVTLSCSPISGHRSVSWYQQTPGQGLQFLFEYFSETQRNKGNFPGRFSGRQFSNSRSEMNVSTLELGDSALYLCASSPTTTRQETQYFGPGTRLLVL.

V usage is TRBV4-1 and J usage is TRBJ1-1; 9 nucleotides align to TRBD1. The J segment lost 4 bases and the V segment lost 1 base, leaving 4 bases of the junction unmatched. Germline V gene lookup returns CDR1 MGHRA and CDR2 YSYEKL. The CDR3 loop spans 15 amino acids. CDR3 region: CASSQGDREVTEAFF. In DNA form, the CDR3 reads TGCGCCAGCAGCCAAGGGGACAGGGAGGTCACTGAAGCTTTCTTT.

V is TRBV18 and J is TRBJ1-6; weak D call: TRBD1 (5 bases). Germline V gene lookup returns CDR1 KGHSH and CDR2 LQKENI. Trimming took 4 bases from V and 7 from J, leaving 14 bases between them. The CDR3 sequence is 15 residues long. The CDR3 DNA reads as TGTGCCAGCTCACGTGTGCAGGGTGGAAATTCACCCCTCCACTTT. Translated: CASSRVQGGNSPLHF.